Presented here are 17 T cell receptor beta chains from one specimen sequenced in a study of human T cells and chemical hapten exposure. TCRdb re-analysed the RACE reads in MiXCR, keeping a single row per CDR3 protein. The sample shows tens of thousands of distinct CDR3 sequences, 10% to 13% of them seen only once. Time point reported: patch test 1, 2 weeks after DPC sensitization. Treatment of the sample: therapeutic diphenylcyclopropenone sensitization with weekly scalp DPC. Sequenced material: whole blood, taken in connection with sensitization to the hapten diphenylcyclopropenone (DPC). These receptors all come from a man aged 40-49 years with alopecia areata. Some clones in this sample may be carry-over from other donors' samples.

V usage is TRBV11-2 and J usage is TRBJ2-7; the match to TRBD1 covers 7 bases. The V and J ends lost 5 bases and 1 base, in that order; junction bases with no gene match: 5. The CDR3 contains 14 residues. CDR1 is SGHAT and CDR2 is FQNNGV in the germline V gene. CDR3 bases: TGTGCCAGCAGCCCGCGACAGGGATCCTACGAGCAGTACTTC. As protein: CASSPRQGSYEQYF.

This clonotype was counted only a few times. The chain is built from TRBV6-2 or TRBV6-3 and TRBJ1-2; tentative D call: TRBD1 (5 bases). V was trimmed by 10 bases and J by 4 bases, leaving 13 bases between them. This CDR3 has 12 residues. Germline V gives CDR1 MNHEY, CDR2 SVGEGT. In DNA, the CDR3 is TGTGCCACCTTGGGACGGACCTATGGCTACACCTTC. Its protein is CATLGRTYGYTF.

CDR3 region: CASTATSGYNEQFF. CDR3 sequence (DNA): TGTGCCAGTACCGCAACTAGCGGATACAATGAGCAGTTCTTC. The chain has TRBV19 and TRBJ2-1; 8 positions agree with TRBD2. Trimming took 7 bases from V and 4 from J; bases not matched to a gene: 6. There are 14 residues in the CDR3. Germline V gene data show CDR1 as LNHDA and CDR2 as SQIVND (reference sequence).

This clonotype has a handful of counts. The chain joins TRBV4-3 to TRBJ2-5; 13 bases are a match to TRBD2. The CDR3 length is 20 residues. Germline CDR1 and CDR2: LGHNA and YSLEER. V shed 0 bases and J 5 bases; nucleotides not matched to a gene: 15. CDR3 protein: CASSQDPGTGLAGVGETQYF. The CDR3 nucleotides are TGCGCCAGCAGCCAAGACCCCGGGACTGGACTAGCGGGAGTTGGGGAGACCCAGTACTTC.

A few counts support this clonotype. This rearrangement joins TRBV6-1 to TRBJ2-1, with D tentatively TRBD2 (7 bases). V was clipped by 6 bases and J by 1 base, with 10 bases between them. The CDR3 consists of 14 residues. CDR1 is MNHNS and CDR2 is SASEGT in the germline V gene. The CDR3 bases are TGTGCCAGCAGGAGGGGGGGGTCCTACAATGAGCAGTTCTTC. Amino acid sequence: CASRRGGSYNEQFF.

There are a few counts of this clonotype. This chain connects TRBV29-1 to TRBJ1-1; no clear D. CDR3 length: 14 amino acids. The germline gives CDR1 SQVTM, CDR2 ANQGSEA. V dropped 0 bases and J dropped 1 base, with 9 bases sitting between them. In DNA, the CDR3 is TGCAGCGTTGAAGAATTGTACACGAACACTGAAGCTTTCTTT. Translation gives CSVEELYTNTEAFF.

This clonotype came up a few times. This chain's CDR3 is CASSQDSFVGAIYEQYV. CDR3 in DNA: TGCGCCAGCAGCCAAGATAGTTTTGTAGGAGCCATTTACGAGCAGTACGTC. The chain recombines TRBV4-3 with TRBJ2-7, with unresolved D. V was clipped by 0 bases and J by 4 bases, with 19 bases between them. CDR1 and CDR2 from the germline V gene are LGHNA and YSLEER. The CDR3 contains 17 residues.

The V gene is TRBV27, the J gene TRBJ1-3, with D possibly being TRBD1 (5 bases). Germline lookup yields CDR1 MNHEY and CDR2 SMNVEV (reference sequence). The CDR3 consists of 15 residues. Trimming shortened V by 5 bases and J by 4 bases, and 15 bases separated the two germline ends. The CDR3 DNA sequence: TGTGCCAGCAGTCGGGACTCCCGAGGGGGAAACACCATATATTTT. Its translation: CASSRDSRGGNTIYF.

This clonotype was counted between two and nine times. V and J are TRBV12-3 or TRBV12-4 and TRBJ2-3, with TRBD1 matching 7 bases. With 3 bases clipped from V and 3 bases from J, the junction kept 0 bases outside the gene matches. This CDR3 contains 13 residues. This CDR3 reads CASSLDRTDTQYF. The CDR3 DNA reads as TGTGCCAGCAGTTTGGACAGGACAGATACGCAGTATTTT.

This clonotype was seen at least ten times. The V gene is TRBV2, the J gene TRBJ2-1; no definite D call. Germline V gene lookup returns CDR1 SNHLY and CDR2 FYNNEI. The V end lost 3 bases, the J end lost 9 bases, and 9 bases lay between the germline ends. The CDR3 contains 12 residues. The CDR3 is CASSDGTGEQFF. DNA of the CDR3: TGTGCCAGCAGTGATGGCACGGGTGAGCAGTTCTTC.

This clonotype was seen only a few times. The rearrangement links TRBV12-3 or TRBV12-4 to TRBJ1-1, with 7 bases aligning to TRBD1. The CDR3 runs 14 residues. Losses at the gene ends were 6 bases for V and 2 bases for J; bases not matched to a gene: 6. The CDR3 DNA reads as TGTGCCAGCAGCCGGGACAGAACAAACACTGAAGCTTTCTTT. Amino acid sequence: CASSRDRTNTEAFF.

The chain combines TRBV14 with TRBJ2-1, with 7 bases aligning to TRBD2. Germline V lookup: CDR1 SGHDN, CDR2 FVKESK. The CDR3 contains 17 residues. Trimming cost V 5 bases and J 5 bases; bases outside gene matches: 15. The CDR3 DNA follows: TGTGCCAGCAGCGCCCGTGTAGGTCTAGCGGAAAACAATGAGCAGTTCTTC. Translation: CASSARVGLAENNEQFF.

This clonotype was seen at least ten times. The chain carries TRBV13 and TRBJ1-5; D gene uncertain. This CDR3 contains 12 residues. V was cut by 0 bases and J by 6 bases, with 3 bases left in between. Germline CDR1 PRHDT, CDR2 FYEKMQ (reference sequence). Here the CDR3 DNA reads TGTGCCAGCAGCTTAGGAGTTCAGCCCCAGCATTTT. It yields the protein CASSLGVQPQHF.

The chain uses TRBV5-1 and TRBJ2-7; no definite D call. Germline assignment: CDR1 SGHRS and CDR2 YFSETQ. Trimming removed 0 bases from V and 3 bases from J, with 10 bases in between. This CDR3 is 14 amino acids long. This CDR3 reads CASSLEGSSYEQYF. CDR3 DNA: TGCGCCAGCAGCTTGGAAGGCAGCAGCTACGAGCAGTACTTC. Full variable domain (remainder filled in from reference TRBV5-1 and TRBJ2-7): KAGVTQTPRYLIKTRGQQVTLSCSPISGHRSVSWYQQTPGQGLQFLFEYFSETQRNKGNFPGRFSGRQFSNSRSEMNVSTLELGDSALYLCASSLEGSSYEQYFGPGTRLTVT.

V and J are TRBV6-2 or TRBV6-3 and TRBJ2-7; D is unresolved. V was shortened by 4 bases and J by 2 bases, with 9 bases between the two germline ends. Looked up from germline, CDR1 is MNHEY and CDR2 is SVGEGT. This CDR3 is built from 13 residues. CDR3 amino acids: CASSSTTPYEQYF. The CDR3 DNA sequence: TGTGCCAGCAGTTCCACTACTCCCTACGAGCAGTACTTC.

This clonotype was found many times. The chain uses TRBV12-3 or TRBV12-4 and TRBJ2-3, with a possible D match to TRBD1 (5 bases). V was pared by 6 bases and J by 2 bases, with 12 bases between. The CDR3 has 14 amino acids. This CDR3 reads CASSLDSYTDTQYF. DNA of the CDR3: TGTGCCAGCAGCCTAGACAGCTACACAGATACGCAGTATTTT.

Points on this clonotype: A much larger clone differs by one base, so this may be a read error. Since the CDR3 does not end with the conserved phenylalanine or tryptophan, this likely comes from a read error. This chain connects TRBV20-1 to TRBJ2-5; 9 nucleotides line up with TRBD1. The CDR3 is 16 residues long. V was clipped by 5 bases and J by 4 bases; unmatched bases: 14. Germline-derived CDR1 and CDR2 are DFQATT and SNEGSKA (reference sequence). The CDR3 is CSALSGGQGITETQYY. CDR3 in DNA: TGCAGTGCTTTATCCGGAGGACAGGGGATCACAGAGACCCAGTACTAC.